This T cell receptor beta chain is drawn from a study of response to subunit inactivated influenza vaccine. TCRdb independently ran MiXCR on the RT-PCR reads; one entry per CDR3 protein. The sample includes some 570,000 distinct CDR3 sequences, about 11% of them seen just once. The CDR3 length is 15 residues. Trimming cost V 2 bases and J 4 bases; bases outside gene matches: 0. Germline V gene sequence: CDR1 LGHDT, CDR2 YNNKEL (reference sequence). The table lists this clonotype with a few counts. These data also featured in a second study, about T cells expressing NK-cell markers. Per that paper: Synthesis of TCR beta cDNA relied on 5'RACE template switching carrying UMIs.

The chain couples TRBV3-1 to TRBJ2-3; 13 bases are shared with TRBD2. This specimen was PBMCs from blood, taken on the day of vaccination. The sequence was collected from a man aged 50-60 years who received an inactivated influenza vaccine. CDR3 residues: CASSQTSGRADTQYF. The CDR3 region has the DNA TGTGCCAGCAGCCAAACTAGCGGGAGGGCAGATACGCAGTATTTT.